This T cell receptor (beta chain) appears in the sequencing data of a study of T cell clonality in common variable immunodeficiency. General study points: TCRbeta clonality was increased in CVID versus healthy controls. Reportedly, TCR beta sequences from common variable immunodeficiency showed fewer deletions and N-nucleotide insertions.

This clone was counted only a few times. Its antigen is still unknown. The read ends 3 residues shy of where the CDR3 ends; the end is completed using the germline J gene. Assay: immunoSEQ multiplex PCR; the TCRdb copy retains only in-frame clones and omits some. The sample holds about 32,000 clones, and no clone turns up only once. Both groups were predominantly of Caucasian heritage. With 3 bases clipped from V and 4 bases from J, the junction kept 11 bases outside the gene matches. CDR3 size: 17 residues. Germline V gene sequence: CDR1 LNHDA, CDR2 SQIVND (reference sequence). The V call is TRBV19, the J call TRBJ1-2; TRBD1 matches at 10 bases. This clonotype was obtained from a human donor with common variable immunodeficiency. Material: peripheral blood mononuclear cells. Partial CDR3 DNA: TGTGCCAGTAGTATGTCCCGGGACAGGGGAACTATCTATGGC. Protein sequence: CASSMSRDRGTIYG. The entire CDR3 protein reads CASSMSRDRGTIYGYTF. Filled out from reference TRBV19 and TRBJ1-2, the complete variable domain reads DGGITQSPKYLFRKEGQNVTLSCEQNLNHDAMYWYRQDPGQGLRLIYYSQIVNDFQKGDIAEGYSVSREKKESFPLTVTSAQKNPTAFYLCASSMSRDRGTIYGYTFGSGTRLTVV.